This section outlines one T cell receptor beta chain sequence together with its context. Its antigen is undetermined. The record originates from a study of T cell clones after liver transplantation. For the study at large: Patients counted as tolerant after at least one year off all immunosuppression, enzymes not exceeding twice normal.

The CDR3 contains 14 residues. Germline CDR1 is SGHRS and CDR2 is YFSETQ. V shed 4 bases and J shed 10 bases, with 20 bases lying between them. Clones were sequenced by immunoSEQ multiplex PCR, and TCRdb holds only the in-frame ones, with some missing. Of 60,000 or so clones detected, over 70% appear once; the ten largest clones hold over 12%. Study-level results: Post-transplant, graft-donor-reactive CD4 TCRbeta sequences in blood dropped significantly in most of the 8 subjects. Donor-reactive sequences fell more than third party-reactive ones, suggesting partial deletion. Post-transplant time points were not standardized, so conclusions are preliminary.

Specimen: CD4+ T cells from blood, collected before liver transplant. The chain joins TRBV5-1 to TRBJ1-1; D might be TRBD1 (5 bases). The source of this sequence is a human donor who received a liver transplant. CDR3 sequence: CASSPDGGDLGAFF. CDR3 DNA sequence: TGCGCCAGCAGCCCAGACGGGGGGGACCTCGGAGCTTTCTTT.